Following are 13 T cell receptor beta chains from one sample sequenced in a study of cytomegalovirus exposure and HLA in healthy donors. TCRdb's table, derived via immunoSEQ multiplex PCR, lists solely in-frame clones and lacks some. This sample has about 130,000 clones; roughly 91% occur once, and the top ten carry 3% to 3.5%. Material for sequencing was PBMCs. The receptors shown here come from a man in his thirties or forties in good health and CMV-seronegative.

The CDR3 protein is CASSQVPGGTEGKYSNQPQHF. The CDR3 region has the DNA TGTGCCAGCAGCCAAGTACCCGGAGGGACCGAAGGAAAATATAGCAATCAGCCCCAGCATTTT. The chain combines TRBV4-2 with TRBJ1-5; possibly TRBD1 for D (5 bases). Per germline, CDR1 LGHNA and CDR2 YNFKEQ. Trimming left V 1 base short and J 0 bases short, with 25 bases between. The CDR3 runs to 21 residues.

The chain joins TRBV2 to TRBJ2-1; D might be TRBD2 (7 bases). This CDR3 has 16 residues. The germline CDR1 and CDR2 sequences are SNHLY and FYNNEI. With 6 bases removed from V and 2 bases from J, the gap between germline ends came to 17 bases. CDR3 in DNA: TGTGCCAGCAGAACCCCTACGGGGGGCACCTACAATGAGCAGTTCTTC. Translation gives CASRTPTGGTYNEQFF.

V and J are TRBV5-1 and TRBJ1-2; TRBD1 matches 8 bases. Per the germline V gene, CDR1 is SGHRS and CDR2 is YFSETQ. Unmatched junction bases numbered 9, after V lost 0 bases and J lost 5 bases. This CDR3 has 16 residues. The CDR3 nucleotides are TGCGCCAGCAGCTTGGGGACAGGGCGAGGCCCTTATGGCTACACCTTC. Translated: CASSLGTGRGPYGYTF.

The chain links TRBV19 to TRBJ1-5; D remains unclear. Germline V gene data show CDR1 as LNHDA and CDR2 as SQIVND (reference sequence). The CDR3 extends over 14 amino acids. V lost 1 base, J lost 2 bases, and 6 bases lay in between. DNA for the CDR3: TGTGCCAGTAGTATAGCGCAGGGCAATCAGCCCCAGCATTTT. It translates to CASSIAQGNQPQHF.

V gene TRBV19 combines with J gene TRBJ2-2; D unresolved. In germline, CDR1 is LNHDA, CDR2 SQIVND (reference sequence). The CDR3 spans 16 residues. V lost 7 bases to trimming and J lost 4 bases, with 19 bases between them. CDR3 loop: CASTPRVPEITGELFF. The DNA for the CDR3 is TGTGCCAGTACCCCCCGGGTTCCCGAGATCACCGGGGAGCTGTTTTTT.

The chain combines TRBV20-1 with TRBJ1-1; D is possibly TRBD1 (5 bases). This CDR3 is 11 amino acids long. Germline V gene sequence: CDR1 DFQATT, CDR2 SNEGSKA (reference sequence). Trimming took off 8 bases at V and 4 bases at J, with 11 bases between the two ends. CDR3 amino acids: CSSRDFTEAFF. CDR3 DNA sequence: TGCAGTTCCAGGGACTTCACTGAAGCTTTCTTT.

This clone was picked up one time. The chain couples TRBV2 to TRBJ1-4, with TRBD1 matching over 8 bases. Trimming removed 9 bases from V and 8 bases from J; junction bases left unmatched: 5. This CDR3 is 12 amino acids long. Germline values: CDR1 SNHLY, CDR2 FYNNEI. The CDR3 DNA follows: TGTGCCAGTGACAGGGGACAAGAAAAACTGTTTTTT. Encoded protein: CASDRGQEKLFF. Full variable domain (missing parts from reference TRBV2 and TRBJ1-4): EPEVTQTPSHQVTQMGQEVILRCVPISNHLYFYWYRQILGQKVEFLVSFYNNEISEKSEIFDDQFSVERPDGSNFTLKIRSTKLEDSAMYFCASDRGQEKLFFGSGTQLSVL.

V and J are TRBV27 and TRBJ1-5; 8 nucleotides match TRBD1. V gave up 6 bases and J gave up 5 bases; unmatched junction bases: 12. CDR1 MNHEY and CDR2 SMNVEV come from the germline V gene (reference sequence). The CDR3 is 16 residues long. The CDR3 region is CASREDREGHDQPQHF. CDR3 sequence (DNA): TGTGCCAGCAGAGAGGACAGGGAAGGCCACGATCAGCCCCAGCATTTT.

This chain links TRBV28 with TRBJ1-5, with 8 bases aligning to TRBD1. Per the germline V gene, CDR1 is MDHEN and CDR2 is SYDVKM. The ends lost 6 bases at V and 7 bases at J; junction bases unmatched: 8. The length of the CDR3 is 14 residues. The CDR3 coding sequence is TGTGCCAGCAGCCTGGACAGGGAAGGACAGCCCCAGCATTTT. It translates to CASSLDREGQPQHF.

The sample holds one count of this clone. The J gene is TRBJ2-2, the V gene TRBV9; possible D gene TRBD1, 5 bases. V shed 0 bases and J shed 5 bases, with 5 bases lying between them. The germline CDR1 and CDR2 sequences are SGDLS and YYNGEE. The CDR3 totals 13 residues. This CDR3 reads CASSVAGTGELFF. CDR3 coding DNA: TGTGCCAGCAGCGTAGCAGGGACCGGGGAGCTGTTTTTT.

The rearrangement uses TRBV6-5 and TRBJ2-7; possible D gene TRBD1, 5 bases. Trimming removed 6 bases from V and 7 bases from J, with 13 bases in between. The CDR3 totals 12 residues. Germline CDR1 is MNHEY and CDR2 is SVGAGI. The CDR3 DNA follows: TGTGCCAGCAGACCACAGGTGGGGGAGCAGTACTTC. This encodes CASRPQVGEQYF.

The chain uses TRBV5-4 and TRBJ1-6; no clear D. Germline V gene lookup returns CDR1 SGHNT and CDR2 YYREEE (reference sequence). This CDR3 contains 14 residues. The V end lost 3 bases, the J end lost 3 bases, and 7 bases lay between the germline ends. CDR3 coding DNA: TGTGCCAGCAGCTCCCGGGACTATAATTCACCCCTCCACTTT. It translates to CASSSRDYNSPLHF.

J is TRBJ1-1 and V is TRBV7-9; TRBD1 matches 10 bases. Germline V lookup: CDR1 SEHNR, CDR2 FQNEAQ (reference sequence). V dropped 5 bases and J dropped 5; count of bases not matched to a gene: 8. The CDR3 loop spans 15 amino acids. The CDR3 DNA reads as TGTGCCAGCAGCCCGGGACAGGGGTTGATAACTGAAGCTTTCTTT. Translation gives CASSPGQGLITEAFF.